A selection of T cell receptor beta chains follows, all from one sample in a study of siplizumab effects on memory and regulatory T cells. The data were produced by immunoSEQ multiplex PCR, yet TCRdb's version contains in-frame clones alone and is incomplete. The sample includes about 52,000 clones, nearly 98% of them seen just once. Specimen: naive CD4+ T cells sorted from blood. The receptors derive from a human donor in good health. Each CDR3 is given with its conserved first and last residue. Clone sizes are given selectively: once, few, many, or a class where the clone is expanded.

CDR3aa: CASSPPPGRNQPQHF
j_gene: TRBJ1-5
v_gene: TRBV18
abundance: NA

CDR3aa: CASLRGLTYNEQFF
j_gene: TRBJ2-1
v_gene: TRBV2
abundance: NA

CDR3aa: CASSAGTQNTEAFF
j_gene: TRBJ1-1
v_gene: TRBV18
abundance: NA

CDR3aa: CASKQGSGANVLTF
j_gene: TRBJ2-6
v_gene: TRBV19
abundance: NA

CDR3aa: CASSSQPSDRESAFF
j_gene: TRBJ1-1
v_gene: TRBV11-3
abundance: NA

CDR3aa: CASSLFGSGQSETQYF
j_gene: TRBJ2-5
v_gene: TRBV5-8
abundance: NA

CDR3aa: CASSLQGSDTQYF
j_gene: TRBJ2-3
v_gene: TRBV5-4
abundance: NA

CDR3aa: CASSSGTSSLYNEQFF
j_gene: TRBJ2-1
v_gene: TRBV5-6
abundance: NA

CDR3aa: CASSRTGGDYGYTF
j_gene: TRBJ1-2
v_gene: TRBV7-2
abundance: NA

CDR3aa: CASSIGGLGNTIYF
j_gene: TRBJ1-3
v_gene: TRBV19
abundance: NA

CDR3aa: CASSNSGGYGEKLFF
j_gene: TRBJ1-4
v_gene: TRBV27
abundance: NA

CDR3aa: CSVGPQGAYEQYF
j_gene: TRBJ2-7
v_gene: TRBV29-1
abundance: NA

CDR3aa: CASSSTTGGSYEQYF
j_gene: TRBJ2-7
v_gene: TRBV19
abundance: NA

CDR3aa: CASSPLQVKGGVSTEAFF
j_gene: TRBJ1-1
v_gene: TRBV18
abundance: NA

CDR3aa: CASSRLPQETQYF
j_gene: TRBJ2-5
v_gene: TRBV4-1
abundance: NA

CDR3aa: CAIGRNQPQHF
j_gene: TRBJ1-5
v_gene: TRBV10-3
abundance: NA

CDR3aa: CASSRLLAGRATGELFF
j_gene: TRBJ2-2
v_gene: TRBV4-3
abundance: NA

CDR3aa: CASSGQHYGYTF
j_gene: TRBJ1-2
v_gene: TRBV9
abundance: NA

CDR3aa: CASKFGQGRQDSNEKLFF
j_gene: TRBJ1-4
v_gene: TRBV19
abundance: once

CDR3aa: CASSRSGGGYSYEQYF
j_gene: TRBJ2-7
v_gene: TRBV7-2
abundance: NA

CDR3aa: CASSVGPTGELFF
j_gene: TRBJ2-2
v_gene: TRBV9
abundance: NA

CDR3aa: CASSPRDRDSYEQYF
j_gene: TRBJ2-7
v_gene: TRBV19
abundance: NA

CDR3aa: CASSVKWASEKLFF
j_gene: TRBJ1-4
v_gene: TRBV5-4
abundance: NA

CDR3aa: CASSEGEKAGYEQYF
j_gene: TRBJ2-7
v_gene: TRBV9
abundance: once

CDR3aa: CASSLIPGANTGELFF
j_gene: TRBJ2-2
v_gene: TRBV7-3
abundance: NA

CDR3aa: CASSYGWINSNNEQFF
j_gene: TRBJ2-1
v_gene: TRBV13
abundance: once

CDR3aa: CASSYTSGTSYEQYF
j_gene: TRBJ2-7
v_gene: TRBV19
abundance: once

CDR3aa: CASSHRWDTQYF
j_gene: TRBJ2-3
v_gene: TRBV4-1
abundance: NA

CDR3aa: CASSVGLGRNTEAFF
j_gene: TRBJ1-1
v_gene: TRBV9
abundance: NA

CDR3aa: CASSFGASGRYEQYF
j_gene: TRBJ2-7
v_gene: TRBV5-4
abundance: NA

CDR3aa: CASSGRSYEQYF
j_gene: TRBJ2-7
v_gene: TRBV6-1
abundance: NA

CDR3aa: CASSIDQGTRFKQFF
j_gene: TRBJ2-1
v_gene: TRBV19
abundance: NA

CDR3aa: CASSDRVGSPLHF
j_gene: TRBJ1-6
v_gene: TRBV2
abundance: NA

CDR3aa: CASSLGLAEYNEQFF
j_gene: TRBJ2-1
v_gene: TRBV5-1
abundance: NA

CDR3aa: CASSPRQLFYEQYF
j_gene: TRBJ2-7
v_gene: TRBV28
abundance: NA

CDR3aa: CASSRQGFDEQYF
j_gene: TRBJ2-7
v_gene: TRBV6-5
abundance: NA

CDR3aa: CASSLEGWTSGSPRTDTQYF
j_gene: TRBJ2-3
v_gene: TRBV11-3
abundance: NA

CDR3aa: CASSYDGVSGNTIYF
j_gene: TRBJ1-3
v_gene: TRBV6-5
abundance: NA

CDR3aa: CASSRHNLQRASYNSPLHF
j_gene: TRBJ1-6
v_gene: TRBV14
abundance: NA

CDR3aa: CASSRSNTEQYF
j_gene: TRBJ2-7
v_gene: TRBV10-2
abundance: NA

CDR3aa: CASARDSNEKLFF
j_gene: TRBJ1-4
v_gene: TRBV18
abundance: NA

CDR3aa: CASSLGGVLETQYF
j_gene: TRBJ2-5
v_gene: TRBV5-1
abundance: NA

CDR3aa: CASSFGIGELFF
j_gene: TRBJ2-2
v_gene: TRBV7-9
abundance: NA